This TCR beta chain was profiled in a study of blood T cell repertoires in COVID-19. The overall study: Recovered Cohort 3 donors showed two negative PCRs, clearance, or symptom resolution. PBMCs, B-cell-depleted T cells, or T cells provided the cDNA or gDNA that made up the material.

TCRdb's copy holds only in-frame clones and misses some; the assay was immunoSEQ multiplex PCR. The table lists around 360,000 clones, around 87% of them singletons. The CDR3 runs 16 residues. Looked up from germline, CDR1 is WNHNN and CDR2 is SYGVQD (reference sequence). With 2 bases clipped from V and 2 bases from J, the junction kept 6 bases outside the gene matches. Clinical histories supplied by participants themselves formed the basis of cohort assignment. This chain connects TRBV10-1 to TRBJ2-7, with 10 bases fitting TRBD2. This TCR was sampled from a middle-aged man in a cohort exposed to, infected with or recovered from COVID-19 (not recorded which). Sequenced sample: PBMCs or T cells enriched from blood (not recorded which). CDR3 region: CASSEPGLAQPYEQYF. CDR3 coding DNA: TGCGCCAGCAGTGAGCCGGGACTAGCGCAACCCTACGAGCAGTACTTC.